These T cell receptor beta chains were read from a single sample in a study of T cell changes during pregnancy in multiple sclerosis. The method was immunoSEQ multiplex PCR; TCRdb's version includes in-frame clones alone and lacks a portion of them. The sample consists of 35,000 to 45,000 clones, nearly 90% of them appearing once. The sample consisted of CD4+ T cells from peripheral blood mononuclear cells, taken after pregnancy. The receptors were gathered from a female donor with multiple sclerosis, enrolled in a pregnancy study. CDR3s include the opening cysteine and the closing phenylalanine or tryptophan. D genes are given only for firm matches. Clone size is given for some rows only: seen once, a few or many times, or a class if the clone is expanded.

size,V,J,D,CDR3,DNA
NA,TRBV5-1,TRBJ1-1,NA,CASSLARTENTEAFF,TGCGCCAGCAGCTTGGCAAGGACAGAGAACACTGAAGCTTTCTTT
few,TRBV6-1,TRBJ1-5,NA,CASSGQLAFGGNQPQHF,TGTGCCAGCAGTGGGCAACTTGCCTTCGGGGGTAATCAGCCCCAGCATTTT
NA,TRBV2,TRBJ2-2,NA,CASRGDSLDGELFF,TGTGCCAGCAGAGGGGACTCGTTGGACGGGGAGCTGTTTTTT
NA,TRBV2,TRBJ1-2,NA,CASRVSDSYGYTF,TGTGCCAGCAGGGTATCGGACAGCTATGGCTACACCTTC
NA,TRBV19,TRBJ2-7,TRBD2,CASSPIGGGGNAYEQYF,TGTGCCAGTAGTCCCATAGGCGGGGGGGGTAATGCCTACGAGCAGTACTTC
NA,TRBV5-1,TRBJ2-5,TRBD1,CASSYDRVGETQYF,TGCGCCAGCAGCTATGACAGGGTCGGGGAGACCCAGTACTTC
NA,TRBV18,TRBJ2-5,NA,CASSPPGTQETQYF,TGTGCCAGCTCACCCCCAGGGACACAAGAGACCCAGTACTTC
NA,TRBV11-2,TRBJ2-1,TRBD2,CASSLAGGYNEQFF,TGTGCCAGCAGCTTAGCGGGGGGCTACAATGAGCAGTTCTTC
NA,TRBV4-3,TRBJ2-7,NA,CASSQDYSSGVYEQYF,TGCGCCAGCAGCCAAGATTACTCGTCGGGGGTTTACGAGCAGTACTTC
NA,TRBV7-3,TRBJ1-1,NA,CASSLVGRSTEAFF,TGTGCCAGCAGCTTGGTAGGCCGGAGCACTGAAGCTTTCTTT
NA,TRBV5-1,TRBJ2-2,NA,CASRPPGGPNTGELFF,TGCGCCAGCAGACCTCCAGGGGGGCCGAACACCGGGGAGCTGTTTTTT